This record covers a single T cell receptor (beta chain). The antigen remains undetermined. The source of the sample is a study of lymphopenia after photon versus proton radiotherapy. V shed 2 bases, J shed 3 bases, and the junction held 12 bases outside the gene matches. Germline V gene lookup returns CDR1 SGHAT and CDR2 FQNNGV. The CDR3 has 18 residues. Some clones are missing from TCRdb's copy, which holds only in-frame ones; the method was immunoSEQ multiplex PCR. The sample shows around 25,000 clones, roughly 85% of them seen only once. Study-wide points: Post-nadir TCR diversity decline inversely tracked overall survival among those who died. After lymphocyte nadir, photon-treated repertoires showed oligoclonal expansion, especially CD8+ Temra. Better survival with proton therapy was suggested as possible, not demonstrated.

The sample in question was peripheral blood, obtained from a patient treated with photon-based radiotherapy. The gene calls are TRBV11-2 and TRBJ2-3; 9 bases fit TRBD2. This clonotype was sampled from a man under 40 with gastric cancer. CDR3 coding DNA: TGTGCCAGCAGCTTATGGCCAGAGCGGGGGGCCATTACAGATACGCAGTATTTT. Translating it yields CASSLWPERGAITDTQYF. Complete variable domain (other parts from reference TRBV11-2 and TRBJ2-3): EAGVAQSPRYKIIEKRQSVAFWCNPISGHATLYWYQQILGQGPKLLIQFQNNGVVDDSQLPKDRFSAERLKGVDSTLKIQPAKLEDSAVYLCASSLWPERGAITDTQYFGPGTRLTVL.